What follows are 21 T cell receptor beta chains derived from one specimen sequenced in a study of cytomegalovirus exposure and HLA in healthy donors. PCR was performed using 60 Vbeta and 13 Jbeta primers. The data were produced by immunoSEQ multiplex PCR, yet TCRdb's version contains in-frame clones alone and is incomplete. The sample records approximately 240,000 clones, approximately 84% being singletons. The source material was PBMCs. The origin of the receptors is a woman aged 40 to 55 in good health and CMV-seronegative.

The chain couples TRBV6-4 to TRBJ2-7, with D possibly being TRBD1 (6 bases). The CDR3 is 14 residues long. V lost 3 bases to trimming and J lost 5 bases, with 14 bases between them. CDR1 is MRHNA and CDR2 is SNTAGT in the germline V gene. The CDR3 sequence is CASSELSRGDEQYF. In DNA form, the CDR3 reads TGTGCCAGCAGTGAACTAAGCAGGGGAGACGAGCAGTACTTC.

V gene TRBV6-5 combines with J gene TRBJ1-6; no clear D. V was shortened by 6 bases and J by 2 bases, with 8 bases between the two germline ends. This CDR3 comprises 14 residues. Germline CDR1 and CDR2: MNHEY and SVGAGI. CDR3 protein: CASRRVTYNSPLHF. The CDR3 nucleotides read TGTGCCAGCAGGAGGGTGACCTATAATTCACCCCTCCACTTT.

This rearrangement joins TRBV6-1 to TRBJ1-1; D possibly corresponds to TRBD1 (6 bases). This CDR3 has 14 amino acids. Trimming removed 1 base at V and 7 bases at J, with 13 bases between. The V gene's germline CDR1 is MNHNS and CDR2 SASEGT. CDR3 in amino acids: CASSEVRGRVEAFF. The CDR3 DNA reads as TGTGCCAGCAGTGAAGTTAGGGGGAGAGTTGAAGCTTTCTTT.

The sample holds a few counts of this clone. This sequence joins TRBV6-6 and TRBJ2-6; D is ambiguous. V lost 6 bases and J lost 0, with 12 bases in between. CDR1 and CDR2 (germline): MNHNY, SVGAGI (reference sequence). The CDR3 has 16 amino acids. CDR3 coding DNA: TGTGCCAGCAGCCCCCAAAGCCGCTCTGGGGCCAACGTCCTGACTTTC. Protein: CASSPQSRSGANVLTF.

The chain employs TRBV9 and TRBJ2-1, with 7 bases fitting TRBD1. The CDR3 has 16 amino acids. Germline CDR1 SGDLS, CDR2 YYNGEE. The V gene end was trimmed by 1 base and the J gene end by 2 bases; junction bases not matched to a gene: 6. DNA for the CDR3: TGTGCCAGCAGCGTATCCCGGGGACAGACCTACAATGAGCAGTTCTTC. Its protein product is CASSVSRGQTYNEQFF.

V gene TRBV21-1 combines with J gene TRBJ1-6; the DNA was not compared with TRBD1, the D call given in the table. TRBV21-1 is classified as a pseudogene. This CDR3 is built from 16 residues. The CDR3 coding sequence is TGTGCCAGCAGCAAACACCCGGAGCAGGGCGATTCACCCCTCCACTTT. Its protein is CASSKHPEQGDSPLHF.

This clone has only one observation. One end of the junction varies from germline; a read error may be responsible. This rearrangement joins TRBV7-9 to TRBJ1-3; tentatively, D is TRBD1 (5 bases). The CDR3 covers 13 residues. From germline, CDR1 is SEHNR and CDR2 FQNEAQ (reference sequence). For the CDR3, the DNA is TGTGCCAGCAGCTTAGGAGTCGGGGGGGATCGGTTGTTT. Amino acids: CASSLGVGGDRLF.

The rearrangement joins TRBV28 to TRBJ1-6; perhaps TRBD1 as D (6 bases). The CDR3 is 14 residues long. Germline V gives CDR1 MDHEN, CDR2 SYDVKM. V was cut by 7 bases and J by 7 bases, with 14 bases left in between. CDR3: CASNTGPENSPLHF. The CDR3 nucleotides are TGTGCCAGCAACACAGGGCCGGAGAATTCACCCCTCCACTTT.

The chain recombines TRBV14 with TRBJ1-1; 8 bases line up with TRBD1. The CDR3 extends over 16 amino acids. The germline CDR1 and CDR2 sequences are SGHDN and FVKESK. V dropped 0 bases and J dropped 4; count of bases not matched to a gene: 7. The CDR3 is CASSQDQGALSTEAFF. Written as DNA, the CDR3 is TGTGCCAGCAGCCAAGATCAGGGGGCTCTTAGCACTGAAGCTTTCTTT.

The chain couples TRBV18 to TRBJ2-7; 8 positions match TRBD2. This CDR3 spans 16 amino acids. The V segment lost 2 bases and the J segment 5 bases; nucleotides outside the gene matches: 11. Germline assignment: CDR1 KGHSH and CDR2 LQKENI. In DNA form, the CDR3 reads TGTGCCAGCTCACCAATGGGCGGGGGGCGAATCCACGAGCAGTACTTC. Translating it yields CASSPMGGGRIHEQYF.

CDR3 nucleotide sequence: TGTGCCTGGAGTCTGACAGGGACTTACCACAATGAGCAGTTCTTC. This codes for CAWSLTGTYHNEQFF. V usage is TRBV30 and J usage is TRBJ2-1; a possible D gene is TRBD1 (7 bases). Trimming pared 2 bases from V and 5 bases from J, leaving 16 bases between. CDR3 length equals 15 residues. Per germline, CDR1 GTSNPN and CDR2 SVGIG (reference sequence).

CDR3 DNA sequence: TGTGCCAGCAGCTCCATTACAGGGAGAATTTACTATGGCTACACCTTC. This translates into CASSSITGRIYYGYTF. The chain recombines TRBV7-2 with TRBJ1-2; D possibly corresponds to TRBD1 (6 bases). V was cut by 4 bases and J by 3 bases, with 18 bases left in between. Germline-derived CDR1 and CDR2 are SGHTA and FQGNSA. The CDR3 is made up of 16 amino acids.

V usage is TRBV4-1 and J usage is TRBJ2-2; TRBD2 matches at 7 bases. Germline trimming cut 1 base from V and 7 bases from J; bases unmatched to any gene: 6. The germline CDR1 and CDR2 sequences are MGHRA and YSYEKL. This CDR3 is built from 15 residues. The CDR3 region has the DNA TGCGCCAGCAGCCAAGTGACTAGCCCCGACGGGGAGCTGTTTTTT. Its protein product is CASSQVTSPDGELFF.

V is TRBV19 and J is TRBJ2-3; TRBD1 aligns across 8 bases. The V gene's germline CDR1 is LNHDA and CDR2 SQIVND (reference sequence). Trimming took 1 base from V and 0 from J; bases not matched to a gene: 6. The CDR3 runs to 17 residues. The CDR3 DNA reads TGTGCCAGTAGTATAGCCCGGACAGGGACTAGCACAGATACGCAGTATTTT. It translates to CASSIARTGTSTDTQYF.

This clone was detected a few times. J is TRBJ2-6 and V is TRBV5-3, with D possibly TRBD1 on 6 matching bases. Being an ORF, TRBV5-3 has a function that is uncertain. The length of the CDR3 is 13 residues. V was trimmed by 8 bases and J by 2 bases, leaving 8 bases between them. In DNA form, the CDR3 reads TGTGCCAGGCCAGGGGCTGGGGCCAACGTCCTGACTTTC. Amino acids: CARPGAGANVLTF.

This clone has only a few counts. The V gene is TRBV25-1, the J gene TRBJ1-1; the D gene is possibly TRBD1 (5 bases). This CDR3 contains 13 residues. V lost 0 bases to trimming and J lost 8 bases, with 10 bases between them. Per the germline V gene, CDR1 is MGHDK and CDR2 is SYGVNS. This CDR3 reads CASSEYEQGEAFF. CDR3 bases: TGTGCCAGCAGTGAATATGAGCAGGGAGAAGCTTTCTTT.

The CDR3 bases are TGTGCCAGCAGCTCGCCGGGACAGTCGAACACCGGGGAGCTGTTTTTT. It specifies CASSSPGQSNTGELFF. The V call is TRBV5-4, the J call TRBJ2-2; the match to TRBD1 covers 7 bases. CDR1 and CDR2 (germline): SGHNT, YYREEE (reference sequence). The CDR3 has 16 residues. V lost 3 bases to trimming and J lost 0 bases; unmatched junction nucleotides: 5.

The chain employs TRBV7-8 and TRBJ1-1; D gene ambiguous. Trimming removed 4 bases from V and 1 base from J, with 7 bases in between. The CDR3 is made up of 13 amino acids. Germline CDR1 and CDR2: SGHVS and FQNEAQ. This CDR3 is CASSSTGNTEAFF. The CDR3 DNA is TGTGCCAGCAGCTCAACCGGGAACACTGAAGCTTTCTTT.

The V gene is TRBV7-3, the J gene TRBJ2-6, with 8 bases identical to TRBD2. The CDR3 is 18 residues long. J gave up 2 bases and V 1 base, and 7 bases lay outside the gene matches. Germline V gene data show CDR1 as SGHTA and CDR2 as FQGTGA. In DNA form, the CDR3 reads TGTGCCAGCAGCTTAATTAGCGGGGTGGGTGCTGGGGCCAACGTCCTGACTTTC. It is translated as CASSLISGVGAGANVLTF.

The chain joins TRBV6-6 to TRBJ1-5; D may be TRBD1 (6 bases). Germline V gives CDR1 MNHNY, CDR2 SVGAGI (reference sequence). V was pared by 6 bases and J by 5 bases, with 20 bases between. The CDR3 spans 16 residues. The CDR3: CASSPRGGGADQPQHF. CDR3 nucleotide sequence: TGTGCCAGCAGCCCAAGGGGGGGAGGGGCAGATCAGCCCCAGCATTTT.

The chain combines TRBV5-1 with TRBJ1-1, with D maybe TRBD1 (5 bases). The V gene lost 2 bases and the J gene lost 3 bases, with 17 bases spanning the gap. The CDR3 spans 16 residues. The germline CDR1 and CDR2 sequences are SGHRS and YFSETQ. This CDR3 is CASSFSGREGDTEAFF. The CDR3 DNA reads TGCGCCAGCAGCTTCTCCGGCAGGGAAGGGGACACTGAAGCTTTCTTT.